This T cell receptor beta chain was sequenced in a study of T cells in tumors after PD-1 blockade. In the study overall: During anti-PD-1 treatment, some patients continued daily vismodegib 150 mg.

The table came from immunoSEQ multiplex PCR; TCRdb's copy has only in-frame clones and leaves some out. There are 54,000 or so clones in the sample; about four fifths occur only once, and 13% lies in the top ten. The receptor's source is a human donor with basal cell carcinoma. Here the sequenced sample was PBMCs, taken before anti-PD-1 treatment.

The CDR3 DNA reads TGTGCCAGCAGCTTTATGGCGGGGGCGTTTTCTGGAAACACCATATATTTT. It encodes CASSFMAGAFSGNTIYF. The chain has TRBV7-2 and TRBJ1-3; D is possibly TRBD1 (6 bases). Trimming took off 3 bases at V and 1 base at J, with 16 bases between the two ends. This CDR3 has 17 amino acids. CDR1 is SGHTA, CDR2 FQGNSA, per germline.